One and the same sample provided the 23 T cell receptor beta chains below, sequenced in a study of T cells in Graves' hyperthyroidism and ophthalmopathy. Regions amplified from RNA transcripts were the TCR beta CDR3 regions. Initially, a first-round RT-PCR of the TCR CDR3 employed the HTBI primer set. TCRdb reprocessed the multiplex PCR reads with MiXCR, giving one entry per CDR3 protein. Of about 250,000 distinct CDR3 sequences listed, about 25% are singletons. The specimen sequenced was blood. These receptors were obtained from a woman aged 35 to 49 with Graves' ophthalmopathy.

This rearrangement joins TRBV10-3 to TRBJ1-1; TRBD1 aligns across 7 bases. This CDR3 contains 13 residues. The germline V gene encodes CDR1 ENHRY and CDR2 SYGVKD. V lost 4 bases, J lost 8 bases, and 7 bases stayed unmatched. CDR3: CAISGTPGGEAFF. CDR3 DNA sequence: TGTGCCATCAGTGGAACCCCAGGGGGGGAAGCTTTCTTT.

A note on this clonotype: Since a much larger clone is just one base distant, this may be a read error. Lacking the conserved final phenylalanine or tryptophan, this CDR3 likely reflects a read error. The chain is built from TRBV3-1 and TRBJ2-7, with D possibly being TRBD2 (6 bases). Germline loops: CDR1 LGHDT, CDR2 YNNKEL (reference sequence). This CDR3 is 13 amino acids long. Trimming removed 4 bases at V and 5 bases at J, with 12 bases between. CDR3 bases: TGTGCCAGCAGCCTACGGGAGTGGAACGAGCAGTACCTC. Amino acids: CASSLREWNEQYL.

The V gene is TRBV6-2 or TRBV6-3, the J gene TRBJ1-1; D is unresolved. Between the trimmed V and J ends, which lost 6 bases and 2 bases, there was a span of 13 bases. The CDR3 sequence is 14 residues long. The germline V gene encodes CDR1 MNHEY and CDR2 SVGEGT. The CDR3 protein is CASSADKFNTEAFF. CDR3 nucleotides: TGTGCCAGCAGCGCCGACAAATTTAACACTGAAGCTTTCTTT.

The chain joins TRBV20-1 to TRBJ1-1, with D perhaps matching TRBD1 (5 bases). The CDR3 is made up of 16 amino acids. The ends were cut back, 0 bases at V and 1 base at J, with 15 bases in the middle. From germline, CDR1 is DFQATT and CDR2 SNEGSKA (reference sequence). The CDR3 sequence is CSARDQSTRGNTEAFF. The DNA of the CDR3 is TGCAGTGCTAGAGATCAATCGACTAGGGGGAACACTGAAGCTTTCTTT.

V and J are TRBV28 and TRBJ2-5; D is perhaps TRBD2 (5 bases). Germline V gives CDR1 MDHEN, CDR2 SYDVKM. Trimming took 5 bases from V and 6 from J, leaving 16 bases between them. The CDR3 has 14 amino acids. The CDR3 DNA reads as TGTGCCAGCAGTCCTCCTTCCGGGGTACAGACCCAGTACTTC. As protein: CASSPPSGVQTQYF.

In its sample, this clonotype was seen many times. V gene TRBV20-1 combines with J gene TRBJ1-2; 7 nucleotides align to TRBD1. This CDR3 spans 18 amino acids. The V gene's germline CDR1 is DFQATT and CDR2 SNEGSKA (reference sequence). Trimming cost V 0 bases and J 3 bases; bases outside gene matches: 16. As DNA, the CDR3 is TGCAGTGCTAGAGATCCCCGGACAGGAAGGGCTATAGACTATGGCTACACCTTC. This translates into CSARDPRTGRAIDYGYTF.

The gene calls are TRBV20-1 and TRBJ2-5, with D possibly TRBD1 on 5 matching bases. With 7 bases removed from V and 13 bases from J, the gap between germline ends came to 19 bases. The CDR3 is made up of 11 amino acids. Germline CDR1 is DFQATT and CDR2 is SNEGSKA (reference sequence). CDR3 region: CSGHRQEARYF. The CDR3, as DNA: TGCAGTGGTCACAGGCAAGAGGCCCGGTACTTC.

This clonotype was observed a few times. The J gene is TRBJ2-5, the V gene TRBV27; D uncertain. Germline V gives CDR1 MNHEY, CDR2 SMNVEV (reference sequence). The CDR3 loop spans 14 amino acids. The ends were cut back, 2 bases at V and 5 bases at J, with 12 bases in the middle. CDR3 loop: CASSLGPLAETQYF. The CDR3 DNA reads as TGTGCCAGCAGTTTAGGGCCCCTGGCCGAGACCCAGTACTTC.

This clonotype has just a few counts. The gene calls are TRBV7-8 and TRBJ1-1; tentative D call: TRBD1 (5 bases). This CDR3 is 16 amino acids long. Germline V gene sequence: CDR1 SGHVS, CDR2 FQNEAQ. V was cut by 5 bases and J by 5 bases, with 21 bases left in between. The CDR3 coding sequence is TGTGCCAGCAGCCAAAATCATCAGGGCCCGGGGACTGAAGCTTTCTTT. Amino acid sequence: CASSQNHQGPGTEAFF. Using reference TRBV7-8 and TRBJ1-1 for the parts outside the CDR3, the full variable domain is GAGVSQSPRYKVAKRGQDVALRCDPISGHVSLFWYQQALGQGPEFLTYFQNEAQLDKSGLPSDRFFAERPEGSVSTLKIQRTQQEDSAVYLCASSQNHQGPGTEAFFGQGTRLTVV.

Many counts were recorded for this clonotype. This sequence joins TRBV12-3 or TRBV12-4 and TRBJ2-5; D perhaps matches TRBD2 (6 bases). Trimming took off 3 bases at V and 3 bases at J, with 23 bases between the two ends. This CDR3 spans 18 amino acids. CDR3 residues: CASSFGSGRTQQKETQYF. The CDR3 DNA sequence: TGTGCCAGCAGTTTTGGGAGCGGGCGAACCCAGCAAAAAGAGACCCAGTACTTC.

This clonotype was detected many times. The rearrangement uses TRBV28 and TRBJ2-7; possibly TRBD2 for D (5 bases). Trimming took off 2 bases at V and 3 bases at J, with 17 bases between the two ends. Germline CDR1 MDHEN, CDR2 SYDVKM. The CDR3 totals 16 residues. The CDR3 region is CASSLTSLASLYEQYF. CDR3 sequence (DNA): TGTGCCAGCAGTTTAACCTCTCTAGCATCCCTCTACGAGCAGTACTTC. Together with reference TRBV28 and TRBJ2-7, the CDR3 gives the full variable domain: DVKVTQSSRYLVKRTGEKVFLECVQDMDHENMFWYRQDPGLGLRLIYFSYDVKMKEKGDIPEGYSVSREKKERFSLILESASTNQTSMYLCASSLTSLASLYEQYFGPGTRLTVT.

The chain employs TRBV19 and TRBJ2-5, with 11 bases aligning to TRBD2. The CDR3 totals 15 residues. Per the germline V gene, CDR1 is LNHDA and CDR2 is SQIVND (reference sequence). V lost 7 bases to trimming and J lost 2 bases; unmatched junction nucleotides: 6. The CDR3 nucleotides read TGTGCCAGTACCCGGGGGACTAGCGGACAAGAGACCCAGTACTTC. It yields the protein CASTRGTSGQETQYF.

This clonotype was observed many times. The chain combines TRBV4-2 with TRBJ2-7; D is undetermined. The CDR3 extends over 16 amino acids. V gave up 0 bases and J gave up 5 bases, with 17 bases separating them. Germline V gene lookup returns CDR1 LGHNA and CDR2 YNFKEQ. The CDR3 region is CASSQDRLSYTHEQYF. CDR3 sequence (DNA): TGTGCCAGCAGCCAAGATCGCTTATCCTATACCCACGAGCAGTACTTC.

This clonotype occurred a few times. Its ends do not fully match the called genes, so a read error is possible. This chain connects TRBV29-1 to TRBJ2-2; D possibly uses TRBD1 or TRBD2 (6 bases each). This CDR3 has 16 residues. CDR1 and CDR2 (germline): SQVTM, ANQGSEA. CDR3 sequence: CSATGGKGVNTGELLF. CDR3 coding DNA: TGCAGCGCCACTGGGGGGAAGGGGGTGAACACCGGGGAGCTGCTTTTT.

V gene TRBV12-3 or TRBV12-4 combines with J gene TRBJ1-1, with TRBD1 matching over 9 bases. The CDR3 is made up of 13 amino acids. Trimming at V came to 7 bases and at J to 7 bases, leaving 7 bases not matched to a gene. Written as DNA, the CDR3 is TGTGCCAGCACCGCCCGACAGGGGGGTGAAGCTTTCTTT. The encoded protein is CASTARQGGEAFF.

About this clonotype itself: Sequence at one end of the junction differs from germline and may be a read error. The chain couples TRBV28 to TRBJ2-7; 14 bases are shared with TRBD2. Germline V gene sequence: CDR1 MDHEN, CDR2 SYDVKM. There are 19 residues in the CDR3. The CDR3 DNA sequence: TGTGCCAGCAGTTTAAGGGGACTAGCGGGAGTAAAAAGTTCCTACGAGCAGTGCTTC. Translating it yields CASSLRGLAGVKSSYEQCF.

This clonotype occurred many times. This chain links TRBV7-9 with TRBJ2-5, with 11 bases fitting TRBD2. The germline gives CDR1 SEHNR, CDR2 FQNEAQ (reference sequence). The CDR3 is 17 residues long. With V trimmed by 5 bases and J by 1 base, 9 bases remained unmatched. CDR3 nucleotides: TGTGCCAGCAGCCCGGGACTAGCGGTCCCGCCCCAAGAGACCCAGTACTTC. It translates to CASSPGLAVPPQETQYF. The full variable domain, its missing parts supplied by reference TRBV7-9 and TRBJ2-5, is DTGVSQNPRHKITKRGQNVTFRCDPISEHNRLYWYRQTLGQGPEFLTYFQNEAQLEKSRLLSDRFSAERPKGSFSTLEIQRTEQGDSAMYLCASSPGLAVPPQETQYFGPGTRLLVL.

V and J are TRBV7-3 and TRBJ2-5; TRBD2 matches 10 bases. Germline V gives CDR1 SGHTA, CDR2 FQGTGA. The CDR3 loop spans 16 amino acids. Unmatched junction bases numbered 6, after V lost 4 bases and J lost 1 base. The CDR3 loop is CASSSLAGVCQETQYF. As DNA, the CDR3 is TGTGCCAGCAGCTCCCTAGCGGGAGTCTGCCAAGAGACCCAGTACTTC. Using reference TRBV7-3 and TRBJ2-5 for the parts outside the CDR3, the full variable domain is GAGVSQTPSNKVTEKGKYVELRCDPISGHTALYWYRQSLGQGPEFLIYFQGTGAADDSGLPNDRFFAVRPEGSVSTLKIQRTERGDSAVYLCASSSLAGVCQETQYFGPGTRLLVL.

This clonotype was picked up many times. J is TRBJ2-5 and V is TRBV27; D is unclear. V gave up 2 bases and J gave up 7 bases, with 2 bases separating them. Germline assignment: CDR1 MNHEY and CDR2 SMNVEV (reference sequence). CDR3 length: 10 amino acids. Here the CDR3 DNA reads TGTGCCAGCAGTTTAAGGACCCAGTACTTC. Translated, it gives CASSLRTQYF.

This clonotype was recorded once. V usage is TRBV12-3 or TRBV12-4 and J usage is TRBJ2-5; 8 bases are shared with TRBD2. This CDR3 is 15 amino acids long. Germline trimming cut 2 bases from V and 4 bases from J; bases unmatched to any gene: 6. The CDR3 DNA is TGTGCCAGCAGTTTAAGCGGGGGCTGGGTAGAGACCCAGTACTTC. Translated, it gives CASSLSGGWVETQYF.

This chain uses TRBV12-3 or TRBV12-4 with TRBJ1-6; 8 bases fit TRBD1. The junction had 3 bases not matched to a gene; V was cut back by 4 bases and J by 10 bases. The CDR3 loop spans 13 amino acids. Written as DNA, the CDR3 is TGTGCCAGCAGTTCCGGGACAGGCTCACCCCTCCACTTT. Residues: CASSSGTGSPLHF.

This clonotype has at least ten counts. The chain combines TRBV28 with TRBJ1-6; 9 nucleotides agree with TRBD1. Trimming took 1 base from V and 7 from J; bases not matched to a gene: 2. The length of the CDR3 is 15 residues. From germline, CDR1 is MDHEN and CDR2 SYDVKM. The CDR3 reads CASSLSGTGNSPLHF. CDR3 bases: TGTGCCAGCAGTTTATCCGGGACAGGGAATTCACCCCTCCACTTT.

The J gene is TRBJ1-1, the V gene TRBV6-1; D is unclear. The V gene lost 5 bases and the J gene lost 8 bases, with 18 bases spanning the gap. CDR1 is MNHNS and CDR2 is SASEGT in the germline V gene. This CDR3 has 14 residues. The CDR3 is CASSRVQRPGEAFF. Written as DNA, the CDR3 is TGTGCCAGCAGTAGAGTACAGCGACCCGGGGAAGCTTTCTTT.